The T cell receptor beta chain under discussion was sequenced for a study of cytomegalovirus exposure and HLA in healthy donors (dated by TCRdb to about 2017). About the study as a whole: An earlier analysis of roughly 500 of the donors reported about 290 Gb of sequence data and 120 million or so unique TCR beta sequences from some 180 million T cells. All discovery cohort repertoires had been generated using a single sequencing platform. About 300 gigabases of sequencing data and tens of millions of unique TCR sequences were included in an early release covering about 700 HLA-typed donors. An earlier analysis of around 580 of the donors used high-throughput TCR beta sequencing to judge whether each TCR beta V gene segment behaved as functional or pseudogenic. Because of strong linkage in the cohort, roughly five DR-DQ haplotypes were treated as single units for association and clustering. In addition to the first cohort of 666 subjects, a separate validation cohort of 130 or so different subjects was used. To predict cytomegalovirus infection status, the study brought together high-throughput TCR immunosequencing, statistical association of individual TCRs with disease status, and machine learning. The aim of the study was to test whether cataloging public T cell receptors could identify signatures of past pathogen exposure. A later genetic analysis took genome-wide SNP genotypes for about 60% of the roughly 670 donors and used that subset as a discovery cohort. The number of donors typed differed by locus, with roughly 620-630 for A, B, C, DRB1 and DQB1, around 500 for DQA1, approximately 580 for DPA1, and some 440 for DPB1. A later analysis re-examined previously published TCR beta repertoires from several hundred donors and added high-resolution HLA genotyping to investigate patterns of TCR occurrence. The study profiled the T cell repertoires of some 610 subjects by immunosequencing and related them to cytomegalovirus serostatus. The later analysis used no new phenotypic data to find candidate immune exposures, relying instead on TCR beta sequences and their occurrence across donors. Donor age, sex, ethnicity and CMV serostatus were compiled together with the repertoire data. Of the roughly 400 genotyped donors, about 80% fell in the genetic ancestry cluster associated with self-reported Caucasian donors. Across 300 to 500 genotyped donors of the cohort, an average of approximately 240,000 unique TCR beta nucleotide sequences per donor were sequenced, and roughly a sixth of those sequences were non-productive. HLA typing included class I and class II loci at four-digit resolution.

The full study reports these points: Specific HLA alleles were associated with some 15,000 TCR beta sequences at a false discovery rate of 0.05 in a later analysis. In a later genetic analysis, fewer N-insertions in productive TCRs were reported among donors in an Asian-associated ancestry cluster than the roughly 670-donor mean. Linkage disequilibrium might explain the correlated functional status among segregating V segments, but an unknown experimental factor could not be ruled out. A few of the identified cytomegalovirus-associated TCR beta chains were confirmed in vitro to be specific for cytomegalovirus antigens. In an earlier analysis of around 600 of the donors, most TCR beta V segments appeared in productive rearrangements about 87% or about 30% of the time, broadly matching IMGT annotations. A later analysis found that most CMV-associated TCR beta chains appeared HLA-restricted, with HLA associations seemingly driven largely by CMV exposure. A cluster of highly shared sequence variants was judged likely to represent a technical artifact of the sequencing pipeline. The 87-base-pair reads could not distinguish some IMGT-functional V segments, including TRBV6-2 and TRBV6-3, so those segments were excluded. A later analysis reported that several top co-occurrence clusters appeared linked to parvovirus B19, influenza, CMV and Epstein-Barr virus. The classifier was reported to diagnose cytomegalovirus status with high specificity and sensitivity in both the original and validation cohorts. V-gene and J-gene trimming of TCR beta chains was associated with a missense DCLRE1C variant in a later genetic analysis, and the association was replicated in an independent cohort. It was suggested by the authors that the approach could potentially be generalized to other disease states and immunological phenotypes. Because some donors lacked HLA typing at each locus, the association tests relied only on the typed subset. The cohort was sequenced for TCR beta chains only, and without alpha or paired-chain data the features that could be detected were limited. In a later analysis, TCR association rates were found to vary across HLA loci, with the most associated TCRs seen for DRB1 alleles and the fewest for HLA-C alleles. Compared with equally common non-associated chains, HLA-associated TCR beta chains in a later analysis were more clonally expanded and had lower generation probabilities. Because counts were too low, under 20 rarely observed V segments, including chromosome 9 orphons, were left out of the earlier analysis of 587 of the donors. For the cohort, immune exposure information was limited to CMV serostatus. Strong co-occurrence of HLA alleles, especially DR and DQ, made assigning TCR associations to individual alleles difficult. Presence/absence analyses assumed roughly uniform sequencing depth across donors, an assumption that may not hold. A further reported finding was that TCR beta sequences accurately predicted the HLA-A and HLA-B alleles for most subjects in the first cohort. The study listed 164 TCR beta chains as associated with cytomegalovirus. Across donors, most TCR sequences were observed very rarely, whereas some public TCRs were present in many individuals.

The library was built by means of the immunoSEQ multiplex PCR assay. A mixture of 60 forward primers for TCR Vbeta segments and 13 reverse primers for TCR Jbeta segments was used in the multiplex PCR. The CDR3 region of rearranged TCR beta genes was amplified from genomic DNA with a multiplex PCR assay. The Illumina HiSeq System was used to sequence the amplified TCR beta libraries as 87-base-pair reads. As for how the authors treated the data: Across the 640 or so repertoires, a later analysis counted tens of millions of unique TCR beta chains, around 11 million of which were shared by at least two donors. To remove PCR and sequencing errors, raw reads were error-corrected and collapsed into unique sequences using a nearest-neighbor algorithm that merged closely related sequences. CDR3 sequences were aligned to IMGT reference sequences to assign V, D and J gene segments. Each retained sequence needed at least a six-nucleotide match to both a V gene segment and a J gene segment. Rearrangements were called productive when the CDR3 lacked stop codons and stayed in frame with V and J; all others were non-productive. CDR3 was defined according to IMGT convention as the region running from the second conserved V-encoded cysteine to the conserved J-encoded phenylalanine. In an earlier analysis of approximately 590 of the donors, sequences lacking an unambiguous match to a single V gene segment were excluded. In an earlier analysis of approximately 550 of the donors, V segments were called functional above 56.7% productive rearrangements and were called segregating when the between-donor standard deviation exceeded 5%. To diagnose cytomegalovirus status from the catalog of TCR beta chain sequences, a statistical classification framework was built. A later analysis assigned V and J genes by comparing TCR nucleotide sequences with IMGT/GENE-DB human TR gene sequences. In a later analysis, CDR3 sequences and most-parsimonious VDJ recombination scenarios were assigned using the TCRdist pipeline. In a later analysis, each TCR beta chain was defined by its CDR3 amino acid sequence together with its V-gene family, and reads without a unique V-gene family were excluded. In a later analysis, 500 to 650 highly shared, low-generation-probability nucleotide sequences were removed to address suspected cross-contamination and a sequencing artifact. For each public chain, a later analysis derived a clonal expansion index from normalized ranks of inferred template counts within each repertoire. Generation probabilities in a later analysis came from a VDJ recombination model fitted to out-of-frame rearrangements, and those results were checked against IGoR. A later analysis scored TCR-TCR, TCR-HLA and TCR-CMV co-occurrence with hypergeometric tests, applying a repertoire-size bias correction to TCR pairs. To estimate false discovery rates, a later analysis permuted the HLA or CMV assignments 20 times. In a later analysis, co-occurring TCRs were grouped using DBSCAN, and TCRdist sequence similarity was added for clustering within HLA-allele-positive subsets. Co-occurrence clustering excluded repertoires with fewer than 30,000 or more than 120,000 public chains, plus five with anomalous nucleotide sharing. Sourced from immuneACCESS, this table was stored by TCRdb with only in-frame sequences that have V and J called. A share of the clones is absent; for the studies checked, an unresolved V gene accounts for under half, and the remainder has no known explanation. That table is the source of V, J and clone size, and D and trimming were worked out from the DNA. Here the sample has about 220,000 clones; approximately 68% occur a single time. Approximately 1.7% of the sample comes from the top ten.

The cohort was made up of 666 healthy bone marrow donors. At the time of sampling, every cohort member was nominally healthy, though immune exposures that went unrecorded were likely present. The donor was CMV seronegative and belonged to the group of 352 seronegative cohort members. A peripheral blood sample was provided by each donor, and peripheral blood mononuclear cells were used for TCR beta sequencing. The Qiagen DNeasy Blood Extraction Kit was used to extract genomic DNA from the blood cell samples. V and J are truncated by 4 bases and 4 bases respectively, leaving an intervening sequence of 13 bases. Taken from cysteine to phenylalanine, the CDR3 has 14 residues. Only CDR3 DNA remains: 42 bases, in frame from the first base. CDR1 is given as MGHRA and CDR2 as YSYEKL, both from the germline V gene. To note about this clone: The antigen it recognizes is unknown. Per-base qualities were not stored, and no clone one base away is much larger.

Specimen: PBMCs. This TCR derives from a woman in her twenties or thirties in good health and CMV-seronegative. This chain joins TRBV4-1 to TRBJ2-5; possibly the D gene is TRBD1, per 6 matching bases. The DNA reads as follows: TGCGCCAGCAGCCTTACGCTAGGGGGAGAGACCCAGTACTTC. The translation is CASSLTLGGETQYF.